This record looks at one TCR beta chain sequence and its context. V lost 3 bases to trimming and J lost 5 bases, with 13 bases between them. In germline, CDR1 is SGHVS, CDR2 FQNEAQ. CDR3 length: 14 amino acids. The data originate from a study of blood T cell repertoires in COVID-19. About the study: Samples came from the United States, Italy and Spain, spanning acute and convalescent COVID-19.

Assay used: immunoSEQ multiplex PCR; TCRdb lists only in-frame clones, some missing. The sample lists approximately 140,000 clones, roughly 79% occurring once. V usage is TRBV7-8 and J usage is TRBJ1-1; no clear D. Sequencing was carried out using peripheral blood. This sequence was found in a human donor with acute or convalescent COVID-19. The donor label of this sample is uncertain. CDR3 residues: CASSFSRRETEAFF. DNA of the CDR3: TGTGCCAGCAGCTTCTCAAGGCGGGAGACTGAAGCTTTCTTT.